This T cell receptor beta chain emerged from a study of PD-L1 blockade in urothelial cancer. The overall study: Every 3 weeks, patients received intravenous atezolizumab 1,200 mg, beginning 2014. Anywhere from 0 to 3 prior chemotherapy regimens had been received by patients. At 3 weeks after treatment start (second dose) and again at 6 weeks, blood was analyzed. Most patients, about nine tenths of the roughly 30, were males with bladder-origin cancer.

Repertoires were generated with immunoSEQ multiplex PCR, while TCRdb's copy carries only in-frame clones and drops some. The profile shows roughly 20,000 clones, roughly 88% of them singletons. CDR1 and CDR2 (germline): GTSNPN, SVGIG (reference sequence). The V and J ends lost 8 bases and 0 bases respectively, with 8 bases between them. This CDR3 comprises 11 residues. Source: PBMCs, taken around atezolizumab (anti-PD-L1) treatment. The sequence was collected from a man aged 45-65 years with urothelial cancer. The chain joins TRBV30 to TRBJ2-7, with D perhaps TRBD1 (6 bases). This chain's CDR3 is CADRTSYEQYF. In DNA, the CDR3 is TGTGCCGACAGGACCTCCTACGAGCAGTACTTC.